These T cell receptor beta chains were read from a single sample in a study of cytomegalovirus exposure and HLA in healthy donors. Sequencing used immunoSEQ multiplex PCR; TCRdb keeps in-frame clones, though not all of them. The sample records 110,000 or so clones, 88% being singletons. Sequenced input: PBMCs. The origin of the receptors is a man younger than 35 in good health and CMV-seronegative. CDR3s include the opening cysteine and the closing phenylalanine or tryptophan.

j_gene | v_gene | len | CDR3aa
TRBJ2-7 | TRBV28 | 13 | CASRRAGLYEQYF
TRBJ2-6 | TRBV19 | 14 | CASRHSSGANVLTF
TRBJ2-5 | TRBV27 | 14 | CASSDIDRKETQYF
TRBJ2-2 | TRBV19 | 15 | CASRIGGRSTGELFF
TRBJ2-2 | TRBV12-5 | 15 | CASGLSGLVAGELFF
TRBJ2-1 | TRBV12-5 | 15 | CASGPWPRGDNEQFF
TRBJ2-7 | TRBV4-3 | 15 | CASSSSLAGLNEQYF
TRBJ2-7 | TRBV6-5 | 16 | CASSHSTGTQPMEQYF
TRBJ1-4 | TRBV28 | 17 | CASSSKVRDRGDEKLFF
TRBJ2-7 | TRBV30 | 12 | CAWSKQGYEQYF
TRBJ2-1 | TRBV5-4 | 15 | CASRRDRAAYNEQFF
TRBJ1-2 | TRBV19 | 13 | CASSTDRGGGYTF
TRBJ2-7 | TRBV18 | 15 | CASSPRGAIFYEQYF
TRBJ2-4 | TRBV11-3 | 16 | CASSLVGGRATDIQYF
TRBJ2-5 | TRBV25-1 | 15 | CASSGTGFYYETQYF
TRBJ2-7 | TRBV29-1 | 13 | CSVLEGASYEQYF
TRBJ2-1 | TRBV11-2 | 12 | CASSLGGPLQFF
TRBJ2-1 | TRBV18 | 14 | CASSPPSSSAEQFF
TRBJ2-7 | TRBV5-1 | 16 | CASSLAVGTGVGEQYF
TRBJ2-1 | TRBV27 | 16 | CASSIIGTSGVNEQFF
TRBJ1-2 | TRBV7-2 | 14 | CASSHQTEDYGYTF
TRBJ1-2 | TRBV29-1 | 11 | CSDRVAGGYTF
TRBJ1-2 | TRBV6-1 | 17 | CASSGARDRVYLYGYTF